The rows below give T cell receptor beta chains drawn from one sample of a study of blood T cell repertoires in COVID-19. Clones were read by immunoSEQ multiplex PCR, and TCRdb kept only the in-frame ones, dropping some. The sample shows about 150,000 clones, around 84% of them seen only once. Specimen: peripheral blood. The receptors stem from a human donor with acute or convalescent COVID-19. The donor label of this sample is uncertain. The CDR3 runs from the conserved cysteine through the conserved F or W. Each record gives: J gene, D gene, V gene, clone size, CDR3 protein. D genes are given only for firm matches. Some rows mark clone size as missing; the rest say once, few, many or name a class of expanded clone.

J gene: TRBJ2-2
D gene: TRBD1
V gene: TRBV7-2
clone size: -
CDR3 protein: CASSLTGSANTGELFF

J gene: TRBJ2-7
D gene: -
V gene: TRBV6-5
clone size: -
CDR3 protein: CASSWTGQSYEQYF

J gene: TRBJ1-2
D gene: -
V gene: TRBV18
clone size: -
CDR3 protein: CASSPAAGANYGYTF

J gene: TRBJ1-2
D gene: TRBD1
V gene: TRBV23-1
clone size: few
CDR3 protein: CATGTGPYGYTF

J gene: TRBJ1-2
D gene: -
V gene: TRBV10-1
clone size: -
CDR3 protein: CARERRGDYGYTF

J gene: TRBJ2-3
D gene: TRBD1
V gene: TRBV6-2/TRBV6-3
clone size: -
CDR3 protein: CASSGTGTDTQYF

J gene: TRBJ1-1
D gene: -
V gene: TRBV6-5
clone size: -
CDR3 protein: CASSRGGTEAFF

J gene: TRBJ1-4
D gene: -
V gene: TRBV28
clone size: -
CDR3 protein: CASSQGWSEKLFF

J gene: TRBJ2-1
D gene: TRBD2
V gene: TRBV3-1/TRBV3-2
clone size: -
CDR3 protein: CASSQRLAGGPGEQFF

J gene: TRBJ1-6
D gene: TRBD1
V gene: TRBV6-2/TRBV6-3
clone size: -
CDR3 protein: CASSYSTGQTNSPLHF

J gene: TRBJ2-1
D gene: TRBD1
V gene: TRBV5-4
clone size: -
CDR3 protein: CASSPGTGYNEQFF

J gene: TRBJ1-2
D gene: -
V gene: TRBV7-6
clone size: -
CDR3 protein: CASSKNPFNYGYTF

J gene: TRBJ1-5
D gene: -
V gene: TRBV7-2
clone size: -
CDR3 protein: CASSPKPQGQYSNQPQHF

J gene: TRBJ1-4
D gene: -
V gene: TRBV7-9
clone size: -
CDR3 protein: CASSWGGLTTATNEKLFF

J gene: TRBJ2-1
D gene: -
V gene: TRBV28
clone size: -
CDR3 protein: CASIRRGQKWSSYNEQFF

J gene: TRBJ2-2
D gene: TRBD2
V gene: TRBV11-3
clone size: -
CDR3 protein: CASGGRTGELFF

J gene: TRBJ1-3
D gene: TRBD1
V gene: TRBV7-2
clone size: -
CDR3 protein: CASSFRGQHGNTIYF

J gene: TRBJ2-3
D gene: TRBD2
V gene: TRBV27
clone size: -
CDR3 protein: CASSLWLAGADTQYF

J gene: TRBJ2-1
D gene: -
V gene: TRBV6-5
clone size: -
CDR3 protein: CASSPAGSSYNEQFF

J gene: TRBJ2-3
D gene: TRBD2
V gene: TRBV5-4
clone size: -
CDR3 protein: CASSLRLAGVQTDTQYF

J gene: TRBJ2-1
D gene: -
V gene: TRBV5-6
clone size: -
CDR3 protein: CASSLAWGLMDNEQFF

J gene: TRBJ1-3
D gene: -
V gene: TRBV4-1
clone size: -
CDR3 protein: CASSQDPVYTIYF

J gene: TRBJ2-5
D gene: TRBD1
V gene: TRBV18
clone size: -
CDR3 protein: CASSPAPRGQGLGKTQYF

J gene: TRBJ1-1
D gene: -
V gene: TRBV7-2
clone size: once
CDR3 protein: CASSRTGITEAFF

J gene: TRBJ2-1
D gene: -
V gene: TRBV5-1
clone size: -
CDR3 protein: CASSLAGALYNEQFF

J gene: TRBJ2-2
D gene: -
V gene: TRBV10-3
clone size: -
CDR3 protein: CAISESRGNTGELFF

J gene: TRBJ1-5
D gene: -
V gene: TRBV25-1
clone size: few
CDR3 protein: CASSLEGGQPQHF

J gene: TRBJ1-5
D gene: -
V gene: TRBV6-2/TRBV6-3
clone size: -
CDR3 protein: CASSYRTDGGQPQHF

J gene: TRBJ2-2
D gene: -
V gene: TRBV27
clone size: -
CDR3 protein: CASSFEAFGTGELFF

J gene: TRBJ1-2
D gene: -
V gene: TRBV10-3
clone size: -
CDR3 protein: CAISFSTRMVYGYTF

J gene: TRBJ1-2
D gene: -
V gene: TRBV9
clone size: -
CDR3 protein: CASRATGRYGYTF

J gene: TRBJ1-5
D gene: TRBD1
V gene: TRBV24-1
clone size: -
CDR3 protein: CATSDGQGSQPQHF

J gene: TRBJ2-3
D gene: TRBD2
V gene: TRBV6-2/TRBV6-3
clone size: -
CDR3 protein: CASSYPTGGQPDTQYF